Detailed here is one TCR beta chain. The antigen remains undetermined. This PCR relied on a set of 60 Vbeta primers and 13 Jbeta primers. Clones were sequenced by immunoSEQ multiplex PCR, and TCRdb holds only the in-frame ones, with some missing. The table includes approximately 150,000 clones, around 69% detected once. This sample is drawn from a study of cytomegalovirus exposure and HLA in healthy donors. Study-wide points: Presence/absence analyses assumed roughly uniform sequencing depth across donors. In a later analysis, a missense DCLRE1C variant was linked to TCR beta V- and J-gene trimming. In the analysis, some V segments, TRBV6-2 and TRBV6-3 included, were excluded as indistinguishable.

CDR1 is SGHRS and CDR2 is YFSETQ in the germline V gene. CDR3 size: 13 residues. J gave up 5 bases and V 5 bases, and 5 bases lay outside the gene matches. The sequencing sample was made of PBMCs. This sequence originates from a man aged 55 to 70 in good health and CMV-seronegative. The V gene is TRBV5-1, the J gene TRBJ1-2; 8 bases are a match to TRBD1. The CDR3 bases are TGCGCCAGCAGACCGGACAGGGAATATGGCTACACCTTC. Translating gives CASRPDREYGYTF. Combining the CDR3 with reference TRBV5-1 and TRBJ1-2 gives the whole variable domain KAGVTQTPRYLIKTRGQQVTLSCSPISGHRSVSWYQQTPGQGLQFLFEYFSETQRNKGNFPGRFSGRQFSNSRSEMNVSTLELGDSALYLCASRPDREYGYTFGSGTRLTVV.